Below are 22 T cell receptor beta chains sequenced from a single sample in a study of blood T cell repertoires in COVID-19. The repertoire was sequenced with immunoSEQ multiplex PCR; TCRdb's copy has only in-frame clones and lacks some. The sample lists some 450,000 clones; 88% were seen once. The sample consisted of peripheral blood. These receptors all stem from a woman between 50 and 59 years old with COVID-19, enrolled during active disease.

The sample holds a few counts of this clone. The rearrangement links TRBV4-1 to TRBJ1-2, with D perhaps TRBD1 (5 bases). CDR1 and CDR2 from the germline V gene are MGHRA and YSYEKL. V shed 5 bases and J shed 3 bases, with 16 bases lying between them. The CDR3 runs 15 residues. DNA of the CDR3: TGCGCCAGCAGCTCTATACCGGGGGAAGACTATGGCTACACCTTC. It translates to CASSSIPGEDYGYTF.

The DNA for the CDR3 is TGTGCCAGCAGTGAGTGGCAGTTCAATCAGCCCCAGCATTTT. Encoded protein: CASSEWQFNQPQHF. This chain links TRBV2 with TRBJ1-5; D ambiguous. Germline lookup yields CDR1 SNHLY and CDR2 FYNNEI. V was shortened by 3 bases and J by 3 bases, with 9 bases between the two germline ends. The CDR3 totals 14 residues.

V gene TRBV20-1 combines with J gene TRBJ1-1; D ambiguous. Germline-derived CDR1 and CDR2 are DFQATT and SNEGSKA (reference sequence). Between the trimmed V and J ends, which lost 7 bases and 1 base, there was a span of 7 bases. This CDR3 comprises 11 residues. The DNA for the CDR3 is TGCAGTGTGGCGGAGAACACTGAAGCTTTCTTT. This encodes CSVAENTEAFF.

V and J are TRBV11-2 and TRBJ1-1; 10 nucleotides align to TRBD1. Losses at the gene ends were 3 bases for V and 5 bases for J; bases not matched to a gene: 9. The CDR3 runs to 16 residues. The germline CDR1 and CDR2 sequences are SGHAT and FQNNGV. The CDR3 DNA sequence: TGTGCCAGCAGCTTTGGGACAGGGGCCAAGGGAACTGAAGCTTTCTTT. It specifies CASSFGTGAKGTEAFF.

The chain combines TRBV20-1 with TRBJ2-7; a weak D match, TRBD1 (6 bases). With 3 bases removed from V and 7 bases from J, the gap between germline ends came to 13 bases. Germline loops: CDR1 DFQATT, CDR2 SNEGSKA (reference sequence). The length of the CDR3 is 12 residues. In DNA, the CDR3 is TGCAGTGCTAGTTGGGGGCTTCAAGAGCAGTACTTC. It encodes CSASWGLQEQYF.

The CDR3 region is CASSRDWYGYTF. The CDR3 DNA reads TGTGCCAGCAGTCGCGACTGGTATGGCTACACCTTC. The chain joins TRBV12-3 or TRBV12-4 to TRBJ1-2; D remains ambiguous. V lost 5 bases and J 5 bases, leaving 9 bases between the germline ends. The CDR3 consists of 12 residues.

CDR3 loop: CASSIRRGLYEQYF. Written as DNA, the CDR3 is TGTGCCAGTAGTATACGGCGGGGGCTTTACGAGCAGTACTTC. This chain uses TRBV19 with TRBJ2-7; possibly TRBD2 for D (7 bases). The CDR3 totals 14 residues. Germline loops: CDR1 LNHDA, CDR2 SQIVND (reference sequence). The V and J ends lost 2 bases and 4 bases respectively, with 12 bases between them.

For this clone: Other DNA sequences in this sample translate to the same CDR3. The V call is TRBV5-1, the J call TRBJ1-2, with 7 bases matching TRBD1. The CDR3 loop spans 14 amino acids. Germline CDR1 SGHRS, CDR2 YFSETQ. The V segment lost 0 bases and the J segment 5 bases; nucleotides outside the gene matches: 4. This chain's CDR3 is CASSLGQGPYGYTF. DNA of the CDR3: TGCGCCAGCAGCTTGGGACAGGGTCCTTATGGCTACACCTTC.

The chain links TRBV3-1 (or the pseudogene TRBV3-2) to TRBJ1-1, with unresolved D. The CDR3 spans 12 residues. Trimming stripped 5 bases from V and 0 bases from J, with 4 bases between. CDR1 and CDR2 (germline): LGHDT, YNNKEL (reference sequence). The CDR3 loop reads CASSVMNTEAFF. CDR3 DNA sequence: TGTGCCAGCAGCGTAATGAACACTGAAGCTTTCTTT.

This clone has only one observation. V is TRBV7-7 and J is TRBJ2-3; 7 bases match TRBD2. CDR3 length: 14 amino acids. The V gene's germline CDR1 is SSHAT and CDR2 FNYEAQ (reference sequence). V was clipped by 5 bases and J by 2 bases; unmatched bases: 4. The CDR3 DNA reads as TGTGCCAGCAGCCGGGGGAGGGACACAGATACGCAGTATTTT. Residues: CASSRGRDTDTQYF.

A word on this clone: Other DNA sequences within the sample encode an identical CDR3. J is TRBJ1-2 and V is TRBV6-5, with D perhaps TRBD1 (5 bases). The CDR3 runs to 13 residues. The germline gives CDR1 MNHEY, CDR2 SVGAGI. Trimming left V 5 bases short and J 4 bases short, with 11 bases between. DNA of the CDR3: TGTGCCAGCAGTCGAGGCGGGGGCTATGGCTACACCTTC. It translates to CASSRGGGYGYTF.

The rearrangement joins TRBV5-1 to TRBJ1-1; a possible D gene is TRBD1 (5 bases). The V gene's germline CDR1 is SGHRS and CDR2 YFSETQ. V lost 6 bases, J lost 8 bases, and 17 bases lay in between. The CDR3 is made up of 13 amino acids. CDR3 region: CASNGGIDSEAFF. DNA for the CDR3: TGCGCCAGCAACGGGGGGATAGATTCGGAAGCTTTCTTT.

The chain employs TRBV24-1 and TRBJ2-1; maybe TRBD2 (6 bases). This CDR3 has 14 amino acids. V was shortened by 0 bases and J by 5 bases, with 7 bases between the two germline ends. CDR1 and CDR2 from the germline V gene are KGHDR and SFDVKD. In nucleotides, the CDR3 is TGTGCCACCAGTGATTTGCAGCGGGACAATGAGCAGTTCTTC. It is translated as CATSDLQRDNEQFF.

The chain links TRBV2 to TRBJ2-3, with TRBD2 identical over 10 bases. From germline, CDR1 is SNHLY and CDR2 FYNNEI. This CDR3 contains 16 residues. With V trimmed by 5 bases and J by 4 bases, 9 bases remained unmatched. The CDR3 coding sequence is TGTGCCAGCAGTCGTATAGCGGGGGGATTCCCAGATACGCAGTATTTT. It is translated as CASSRIAGGFPDTQYF.

The V gene is TRBV19, the J gene TRBJ1-5; 7 bases align to TRBD1. The V and J ends lost 3 bases and 2 bases, in that order; junction bases with no gene match: 16. This CDR3 is 19 amino acids long. Germline assignment: CDR1 LNHDA and CDR2 SQIVND (reference sequence). CDR3 amino acids: CASSIRVRQGGGGNQPQHF. The CDR3, as DNA: TGTGCCAGTAGTATTCGAGTAAGGCAGGGGGGAGGTGGCAATCAGCCCCAGCATTTT.

This clone was recorded once. The rearrangement links TRBV27 to TRBJ2-2; D perhaps matches TRBD1 (7 bases). The germline V gene has CDR1 MNHEY and CDR2 SMNVEV (reference sequence). With 4 bases removed from V and 4 bases from J, the gap between germline ends came to 22 bases. CDR3 size: 18 residues. In nucleotides, the CDR3 is TGTGCCAGCAGTTCGCGCCGCACAGGGGAGGCCTTCACCGGGGAGCTGTTTTTT. It encodes CASSSRRTGEAFTGELFF.

This chain uses TRBV7-9 with TRBJ2-3; D might be TRBD1 (6 bases). The germline V gene has CDR1 SEHNR and CDR2 FQNEAQ (reference sequence). There are 15 residues in the CDR3. Between the trimmed V and J ends, which lost 5 bases and 0 bases, there was a span of 12 bases. The CDR3 bases are TGTGCCAGCAGCGACACGGACAGCAGCACAGATACGCAGTATTTT. The encoded protein is CASSDTDSSTDTQYF.

In this sample, this clone turned up a few times. The rearrangement joins TRBV28 to TRBJ1-1; 8 positions match TRBD1. The CDR3 is 16 residues long. The junction had 10 bases not matched to a gene; V was cut back by 3 bases and J by 4 bases. Germline V lookup: CDR1 MDHEN, CDR2 SYDVKM. As DNA, the CDR3 is TGTGCCAGCAGTTTCGATCACCCGACAGGGGTCACTGAAGCTTTCTTT. It is translated as CASSFDHPTGVTEAFF.

The chain uses TRBV19 and TRBJ1-2; D is unresolved. Germline V gives CDR1 LNHDA, CDR2 SQIVND (reference sequence). The CDR3 sequence is 14 residues long. The ends were cut back, 5 bases at V and 1 base at J, with 11 bases in the middle. The CDR3 reads CASSPSGHNYGYTF. CDR3 bases: TGTGCCAGTAGTCCTTCCGGTCATAACTATGGCTACACCTTC. Full variable domain (missing parts from reference TRBV19 and TRBJ1-2): DGGITQSPKYLFRKEGQNVTLSCEQNLNHDAMYWYRQDPGQGLRLIYYSQIVNDFQKGDIAEGYSVSREKKESFPLTVTSAQKNPTAFYLCASSPSGHNYGYTFGSGTRLTVV.

This chain links TRBV21-1 with TRBJ2-2; the D segment call TRBD2 is taken from the table without a DNA check. TRBV21-1 corresponds to a pseudogene. This CDR3 comprises 13 residues. CDR3 sequence (DNA): TGTGCCAGCATACTAGCGAGAACCGGGGAGCTGTTTTTT. It specifies CASILARTGELFF.

This clone showed up just once. This rearrangement joins TRBV14 to TRBJ2-7, with a tentative D call TRBD1 (5 bases). This CDR3 contains 17 residues. The germline V and J ends were trimmed by 4 bases and 0 bases, with 19 bases remaining between them. CDR1 SGHDN and CDR2 FVKESK come from the germline V gene. The chain's CDR3 is CASSPYIGHGNSYEQYF. The CDR3 nucleotides are TGTGCCAGCAGCCCCTATATAGGACACGGAAACTCCTACGAGCAGTACTTC.

The chain joins TRBV6-5 to TRBJ1-5; possibly TRBD1 for D (5 bases). This CDR3 spans 15 amino acids. Trimming removed 5 bases from V and 6 bases from J, with 17 bases in between. CDR1 and CDR2 from the germline V gene are MNHEY and SVGAGI. The CDR3 DNA follows: TGTGCCAGCAGTCCGCTACCTCAGGGTCCTCAGCCCCAGCATTTT. This sequence encodes CASSPLPQGPQPQHF.